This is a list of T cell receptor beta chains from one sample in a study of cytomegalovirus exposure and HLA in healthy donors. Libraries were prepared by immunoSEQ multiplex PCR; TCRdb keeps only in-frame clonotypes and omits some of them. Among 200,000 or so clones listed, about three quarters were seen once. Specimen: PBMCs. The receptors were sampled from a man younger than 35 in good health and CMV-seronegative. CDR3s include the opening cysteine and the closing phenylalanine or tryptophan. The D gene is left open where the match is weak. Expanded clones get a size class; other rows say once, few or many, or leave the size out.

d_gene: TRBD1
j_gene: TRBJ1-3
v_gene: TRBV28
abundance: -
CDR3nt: TGTGCCAGCAGCCTGGGACAGTGGGCAGGAAACACCATATATTTT
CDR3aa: CASSLGQWAGNTIYF

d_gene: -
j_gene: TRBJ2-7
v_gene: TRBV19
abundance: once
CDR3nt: TGTGCCAGTAGTTCCGACAACTCCTACGAGCAGTACTTC
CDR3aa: CASSSDNSYEQYF

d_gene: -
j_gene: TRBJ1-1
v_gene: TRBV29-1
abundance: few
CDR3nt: TGCAGCGTTGAACCCGCAGGGAGGTCTGAAGCTTTCTTT
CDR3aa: CSVEPAGRSEAFF

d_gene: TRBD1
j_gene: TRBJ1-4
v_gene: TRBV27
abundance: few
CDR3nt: TGTGCCAGCAGCGAAAGACAGGGGAATGAAAAACTGTTTTTT
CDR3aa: CASSERQGNEKLFF

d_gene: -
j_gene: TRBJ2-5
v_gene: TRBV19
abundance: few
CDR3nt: TGTGCCAGTAGTATAGGGCAGAGGGAGACCCAGTACTTC
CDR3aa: CASSIGQRETQYF

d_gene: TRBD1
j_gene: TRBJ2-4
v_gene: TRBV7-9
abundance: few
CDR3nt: TGTTCCAGCAGCTTAGTAGGGGGCACGGGAGCCAAAAACATTCAGTACTTC
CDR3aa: CSSSLVGGTGAKNIQYF

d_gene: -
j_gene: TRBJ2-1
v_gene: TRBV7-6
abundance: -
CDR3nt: TGTGCCAGCAGCTTAGCTTCACATAACAATGAGCAGTTCTTC
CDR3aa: CASSLASHNNEQFF

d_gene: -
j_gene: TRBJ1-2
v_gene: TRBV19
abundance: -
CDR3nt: TGTGCCACCCCGAGGGACCCAGGGGACGGCTACACCTTC
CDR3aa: CATPRDPGDGYTF

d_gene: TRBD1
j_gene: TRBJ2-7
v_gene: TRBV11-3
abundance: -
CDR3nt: TGTGCCAGCAGCCCGGGACAGGGAAGCTCCTACGAGCAGTACTTC
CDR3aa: CASSPGQGSSYEQYF

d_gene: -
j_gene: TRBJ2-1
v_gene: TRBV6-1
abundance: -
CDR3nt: TGTGCCAGCAGTGAGCAGGGTTCCTCCTACAATGAGCAGTTCTTC
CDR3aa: CASSEQGSSYNEQFF

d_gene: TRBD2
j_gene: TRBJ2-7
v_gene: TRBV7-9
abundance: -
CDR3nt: TGTGCCAGCAGACACGAGGGAGCGGGGGTATCCTCCTACGAGCAGTACTTC
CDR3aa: CASRHEGAGVSSYEQYF

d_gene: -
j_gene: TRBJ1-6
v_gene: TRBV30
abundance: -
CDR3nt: TGTGCCTGGAGTAAGGGGGATTCACCCCTCCACTTT
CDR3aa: CAWSKGDSPLHF